The sequence of this T cell receptor beta chain was determined in a study of T cell responses to AZD1222 COVID-19 vaccine. Overall study: Second-dose schedules of about 4 or about 12 weeks were combined. Study results and limitations: Females outnumbered males among donors, who were mostly white British; clonal diversity was possibly underestimated. Two AZD1222 administrations were followed by greater Spike-specific TCR breadth and depth. The repertoires were collected only after the peak T cell response.

Sequencing was performed with immunoSEQ multiplex PCR; in TCRdb, only in-frame clones are kept and a portion is missing. The table records some 130,000 clones, roughly nine tenths of them present only once. A word on this clone: Its matching antigen is unknown.

Germline V gene data show CDR1 as KGHSH and CDR2 as LQKENI. The V and J ends lost 5 bases and 1 base respectively, with 3 bases between them. This CDR3 is built from 12 residues. The clonotype originates from an adult in good health. This chain connects TRBV18 to TRBJ1-5; D is unresolved. The source was peripheral blood, collected on day 0 of AZD1222 vaccination. The CDR3 spells CASSGSNQPQHF. As DNA, the CDR3 is TGTGCCAGCTCAGGAAGCAATCAGCCCCAGCATTTT.